Presented here are 23 T cell receptor beta chains from one specimen sequenced in a study of blood T cells in healthy people across ages. For the second PCR, which ran for about 7 to 11 cycles, a sample-barcoded 5' primer and a J-beta primer mix were used. TCRdb analysed the 5' RACE reads with MiXCR anew, one entry per CDR3 protein. Of around 1,900,000 distinct CDR3 sequences listed, roughly 43% are singletons. Source material: blood. These receptors came from a human donor in good health.

This clonotype was seen a few times. The chain is built from TRBV4-3 and TRBJ1-6; possible D gene TRBD1, 5 bases. Trimming took 1 base from V and 6 from J, leaving 13 bases between them. Germline CDR1 and CDR2: LGHNA and YSLEER. CDR3 length equals 16 residues. CDR3 DNA: TGCGCCAGCAGCCAAGCCCGTCAGGGCGGTAATTCACCCCTCCACTTT. This sequence encodes CASSQARQGGNSPLHF.

This chain connects TRBV12-3 or TRBV12-4 to TRBJ2-1; D is uncertain. The CDR3 has 11 amino acids. Between the trimmed V and J ends, which lost 11 bases and 4 bases, there was a span of 9 bases. CDR3 sequence reads: CACMGYNEQFF. The CDR3 nucleotides read TGTGCCTGCATGGGGTACAATGAGCAGTTCTTC.

This clonotype was picked up a small number of times. V usage is TRBV12-3 or TRBV12-4 and J usage is TRBJ2-3; 11 bases align to TRBD2. V lost 5 bases to trimming and J lost 4 bases; unmatched junction nucleotides: 8. The CDR3 consists of 16 residues. DNA of the CDR3: TGTGCCAGCAGTACCACTAGCGGGGGTGAGCCAGATACGCAGTATTTT. Translated: CASSTTSGGEPDTQYF.

This clonotype was seen only a few times. This rearrangement joins TRBV6-2 or TRBV6-3 to TRBJ1-5; the match to TRBD1 covers 10 bases. V dropped 6 bases and J dropped 6; count of bases not matched to a gene: 5. The CDR3 has 14 amino acids. From germline, CDR1 is MNHEY and CDR2 SVGEGT. The chain's CDR3 is CASSTRDRGQPQHF. The CDR3 DNA sequence: TGTGCCAGCAGCACCCGGGACAGGGGTCAGCCCCAGCATTTT.

The CDR3 spells CASSVAGGQNYGYTF. The DNA of the CDR3 is TGTGCCAGCAGTGTTGCGGGAGGGCAGAACTATGGCTACACCTTC. This chain uses TRBV6-1 with TRBJ1-2; D gene ambiguous. CDR3 length equals 15 residues. V shed 4 bases and J shed 2 bases, with 14 bases lying between them. Germline CDR1 reads MNHNS; CDR2 reads SASEGT.

V and J are TRBV6-5 and TRBJ1-6; TRBD1 matches 9 bases. The CDR3 length is 16 residues. V lost 2 bases and J lost 6; bases outside the gene matches: 5. The germline CDR1 and CDR2 sequences are MNHEY and SVGAGI. CDR3 in amino acids: CASSYRQGDLNSPLHF. The CDR3 nucleotides are TGTGCCAGCAGTTACCGACAGGGGGACCTTAATTCACCCCTCCACTTT.

The rearrangement links TRBV10-3 to TRBJ2-1; tentative D call: TRBD2 (6 bases). CDR1 and CDR2 from the germline V gene are ENHRY and SYGVKD. Between the trimmed V and J ends, which lost 6 bases and 7 bases, there was a span of 13 bases. The CDR3 has 13 residues. CDR3 in amino acids: CAISGGSWNEQFF. As DNA, the CDR3 is TGTGCCATCAGCGGGGGATCGTGGAATGAGCAGTTCTTC.

Notes on this clonotype: The junction and the germline gene differ at one end; a read error may be behind it. The CDR3 spells CSASKGDGHTF. The CDR3, as DNA: TGCAGTGCTAGTAAGGGGGATGGCCACACCTTC. V gene TRBV20-1 combines with J gene TRBJ1-2, with TRBD1 as a possible D gene (6 bases). Germline V gene sequence: CDR1 DFQATT, CDR2 SNEGSKA (reference sequence). The CDR3 is 11 amino acids.

About this clonotype: At one boundary the junction diverges from the germline segment, which might be a read error. This chain uses TRBV12-3 or TRBV12-4 with TRBJ2-1, with 10 nucleotides matching TRBD1. The CDR3 loop spans 16 amino acids. In nucleotides, the CDR3 is TGTGCCGGCAGCACCCACCGGGACAGGGGAGAGAATGAGCAGTTCTTC. As protein: CAGSTHRDRGENEQFF.

This clonotype was counted many times. The V and J genes are TRBV7-2 and TRBJ1-2; the D gene is possibly TRBD1 (5 bases). Germline assignment: CDR1 SGHTA and CDR2 FQGNSA. The CDR3 length is 14 residues. Trimming removed 5 bases at V and 6 bases at J, with 16 bases between. The CDR3 region has the DNA TGTGCCAGCAGCATATCCGGGACGAGTAATGGCTACACCTTC. This gives the protein CASSISGTSNGYTF.

This clonotype was found a few times. The gene calls are TRBV29-1 and TRBJ2-2, with D possibly TRBD2 on 5 matching bases. Germline V gene sequence: CDR1 SQVTM, CDR2 ANQGSEA. V was trimmed by 1 base and J by 4 bases, leaving 10 bases between them. The CDR3 is 14 residues long. CDR3 residues: CSVEVGAGTGELFF. DNA of the CDR3: TGCAGCGTTGAAGTGGGCGCGGGCACCGGGGAGCTGTTTTTT.

The chain employs TRBV6-2 or TRBV6-3 and TRBJ1-2; D call uncertain. Germline CDR1 and CDR2: MNHEY and SVGEGT. The CDR3 is 14 amino acids. Between the trimmed V and J ends, which lost 2 bases and 8 bases, there was a span of 15 bases. The CDR3 nucleotides read TGTGCCAGCAGTTACGAGATACTCCTTAGGGGCTACACCTTC. Its protein product is CASSYEILLRGYTF.

V usage is TRBV3-1 and J usage is TRBJ2-4; possibly TRBD2 for D (7 bases). The closer fit of TRBJ2-7 to the DNA end suggests the J call may be wrong. Per the germline V gene, CDR1 is LGHDT and CDR2 is YNNKEL (reference sequence). This CDR3 spans 23 amino acids. The CDR3: CASSQRPPGGQGINRRRNYEQYF. CDR3 DNA: TGTGCCAGCAGCCAAAGGCCCCCCGGGGGGCAGGGGATCAACCGAAGACGCAACTACGAGCAGTACTTC.

This clonotype was found a few times. This chain joins TRBV2 and TRBJ1-2; D call uncertain. Germline CDR1 reads SNHLY; CDR2 reads FYNNEI. The CDR3 loop spans 13 amino acids. Trimming removed 3 bases from V and 6 bases from J, with 11 bases in between. In DNA, the CDR3 is TGTGCCAGCAGTGAGGCGGGCAGCCATGGCTACACCTTC. Translated, it gives CASSEAGSHGYTF.

With regard to this clonotype: Relative to the germline gene, one junction end is altered; a read error may explain this. The chain employs TRBV7-2 and TRBJ2-3, with TRBD1 matching 8 bases. Germline CDR1 and CDR2: SGHTA and FQGNSA. The CDR3 is 14 amino acids. CDR3 sequence (DNA): TGTGTCAGCAGCTTAACAGGGGGAATAGATACGCAGTATTTT. This translates into CVSSLTGGIDTQYF.

In this sample, this clonotype turned up once. The V and J genes are TRBV29-1 and TRBJ2-7; 7 bases match TRBD1. The CDR3 spans 13 residues. The V gene's germline CDR1 is SQVTM and CDR2 ANQGSEA. The junction had 8 bases not matched to a gene; V was cut back by 6 bases and J by 3 bases. The CDR3 DNA reads as TGCAGCGTAACAGGGACAGAGGACTACGAGCAGTACTTC. This gives the protein CSVTGTEDYEQYF.

The chain couples TRBV6-5 to TRBJ1-5, with 7 bases that match TRBD1. The CDR3 has 20 amino acids. Germline values: CDR1 MNHEY, CDR2 SVGAGI. The V gene end was trimmed by 3 bases and the J gene end by 0 bases; junction bases not matched to a gene: 17. Here the CDR3 reads CASSYSDTGDLFYSNQPQHF. The DNA for the CDR3 is TGTGCCAGCAGTTATTCAGACACAGGGGACCTGTTTTATAGCAATCAGCCCCAGCATTTT.

The table lists this clonotype with a few counts. The chain uses TRBV6-5 and TRBJ2-5, with TRBD1 as a possible D gene (5 bases). The V end was cut by 7 bases, the J end by 3 bases, with 9 bases between. This CDR3 spans 12 amino acids. The germline V gene has CDR1 MNHEY and CDR2 SVGAGI. The CDR3: CASKGNEETQYF. The CDR3 DNA is TGTGCCAGCAAGGGGAATGAAGAGACCCAGTACTTC.

There are a few counts of this clonotype. The CDR3, as DNA: TGTGCCACCAGTGATTTGATGGTGCAGTACTTC. This sequence encodes CATSDLMVQYF. The chain combines TRBV24-1 with TRBJ2-4; no clear D gene. V lost 0 bases and J lost 13, with 6 bases in between. The CDR3 has 11 amino acids. Germline CDR1 and CDR2: KGHDR and SFDVKD.

CDR3 sequence (DNA): TGTGCCAGCAGCCCCTACCAGGGTTTCTACGAGCAGTACTTC. Amino acids: CASSPYQGFYEQYF. The genes are TRBV5-5 and TRBJ2-1; possibly TRBD1 for D (5 bases). The assigned J gene may be wrong: the sequence end matches TRBJ2-7 better. This CDR3 comprises 14 residues. Looked up from germline, CDR1 is SGHKS and CDR2 is YYEKEE (reference sequence).

This chain joins TRBV29-1 and TRBJ2-1; 8 positions match TRBD2. CDR1 is SQVTM and CDR2 is ANQGSEA in the germline V gene. V lost 3 bases and J lost 10; bases outside the gene matches: 14. The CDR3 spans 15 residues. As DNA, the CDR3 is TGCAGCGTTGATAAGGCGGGGGGTCCGCGAGGGGAGCAGTTCTTC. Translated, it gives CSVDKAGGPRGEQFF.

This clonotype occurred many times. V usage is TRBV29-1 and J usage is TRBJ2-3, with a tentative D call TRBD2 (6 bases). The germline V gene has CDR1 SQVTM and CDR2 ANQGSEA. CDR3 length equals 15 residues. V lost 0 bases and J 1 base, leaving 11 bases between the germline ends. CDR3 in amino acids: CSVEDRTGGTDTQYF. As DNA, the CDR3 is TGCAGCGTTGAAGATCGAACGGGGGGCACAGATACGCAGTATTTT.

This sequence joins TRBV5-6 and TRBJ1-6; maybe TRBD1 (5 bases). The CDR3 contains 12 residues. Germline V gene sequence: CDR1 SGHDT, CDR2 YYEEEE. Trimming pared 7 bases from V and 14 bases from J, leaving 16 bases between. CDR3 sequence reads: CASGSEGFALHF. The CDR3 nucleotides are TGTGCCAGCGGATCGGAGGGGTTCGCCCTCCACTTT.